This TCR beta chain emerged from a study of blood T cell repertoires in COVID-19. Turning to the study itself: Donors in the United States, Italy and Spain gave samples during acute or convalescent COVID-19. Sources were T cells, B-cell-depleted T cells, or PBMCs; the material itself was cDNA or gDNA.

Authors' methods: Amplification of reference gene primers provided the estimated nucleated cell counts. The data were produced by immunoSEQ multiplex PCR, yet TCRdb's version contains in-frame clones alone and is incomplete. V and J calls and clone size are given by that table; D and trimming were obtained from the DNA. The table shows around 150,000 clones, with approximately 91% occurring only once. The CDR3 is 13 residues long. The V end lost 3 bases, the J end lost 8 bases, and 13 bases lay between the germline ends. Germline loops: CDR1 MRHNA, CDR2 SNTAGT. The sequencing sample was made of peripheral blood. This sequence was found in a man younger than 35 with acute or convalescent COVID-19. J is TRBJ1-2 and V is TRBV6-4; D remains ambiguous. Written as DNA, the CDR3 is TGTGCCAGCAGTGAAGGCCTCTGGGAGGGCTACACCTTC. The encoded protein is CASSEGLWEGYTF.